The TCR beta chain described here comes from a study of blood T cell repertoires in COVID-19. About the study: Acute and convalescent COVID-19 specimens originated in the United States, Italy and Spain. Sources were T cells, B-cell-depleted T cells, or PBMCs; the material itself was cDNA or gDNA.

How the authors handled the data: The authors estimated nucleated cell counts from reference gene primer amplification. TCRdb keeps only in-frame clones here, not all; method: immunoSEQ multiplex PCR. The DNA was the basis for D and trimming; V, J and clone size are from that table. Counted here are over 100,000 clones, 85% to 90% occurring once; the ten biggest clones make up about a fifth. The CDR3 spans 14 residues. The ends lost 6 bases at V and 3 bases at J; junction bases unmatched: 5. Germline V gene lookup returns CDR1 ENHRY and CDR2 SYGVKD. Sequenced input: peripheral blood. This clonotype was obtained from a human donor with acute or convalescent COVID-19. The donor label of this sample is uncertain. This rearrangement joins TRBV10-3 to TRBJ2-7, with 10 nucleotides matching TRBD1. The CDR3 sequence: CAIRPGTGDYEQYF. CDR3 bases: TGTGCCATCAGACCCGGGACAGGGGACTACGAGCAGTACTTC.